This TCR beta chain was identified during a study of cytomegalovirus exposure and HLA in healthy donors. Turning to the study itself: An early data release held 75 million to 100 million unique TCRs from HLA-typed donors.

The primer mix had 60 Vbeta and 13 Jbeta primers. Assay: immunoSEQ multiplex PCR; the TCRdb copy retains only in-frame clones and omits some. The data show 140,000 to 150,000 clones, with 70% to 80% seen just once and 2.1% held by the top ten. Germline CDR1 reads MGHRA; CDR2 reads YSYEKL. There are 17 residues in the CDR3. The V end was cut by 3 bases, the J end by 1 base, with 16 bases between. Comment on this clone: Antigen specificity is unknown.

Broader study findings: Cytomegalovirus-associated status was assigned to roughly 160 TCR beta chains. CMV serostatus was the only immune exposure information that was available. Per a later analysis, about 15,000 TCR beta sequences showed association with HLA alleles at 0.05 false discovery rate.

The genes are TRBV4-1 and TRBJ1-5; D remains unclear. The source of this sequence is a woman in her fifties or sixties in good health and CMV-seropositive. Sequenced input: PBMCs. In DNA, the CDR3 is TGCGCCAGCAGCCAGACCTACGAGGCAAGAAGCAATCAGCCCCAGCATTTT. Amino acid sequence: CASSQTYEARSNQPQHF.